Below, one TCR beta chain is given with its context. The antigen remains unidentified. Germline V gene data show CDR1 as GTSNPN and CDR2 as SVGIG (reference sequence). The CDR3 runs 13 residues. Trimming pared 2 bases from V and 6 bases from J, leaving 11 bases between. The assay was immunoSEQ multiplex PCR, and TCRdb's table has in-frame clones only and misses some. This table holds 30,000 to 35,000 clones, approximately 89% found once. The data derive from a study of OX40 agonist ivuxolimab in advanced cancers. Study-wide findings and caveats: The average count of expanded clones was higher among CD8+ T cells than among CD4+.

The chain joins TRBV30 to TRBJ1-5, with unresolved D. The TCR was taken from an adult with an advanced solid tumor such as melanoma, head and neck, liver or kidney cancer. Specimen: CD4+ or CD8+ T cells sorted from blood, collected in a trial of the OX40 agonist ivuxolimab. CDR3 region: CAWSLTHGQPQHF. For the CDR3, the DNA is TGTGCCTGGAGTCTCACTCACGGTCAGCCCCAGCATTTT.